This is a list of T cell receptor beta chains from one sample in a study of T cells after posttransplantation cyclophosphamide. TCRdb's table, derived via immunoSEQ multiplex PCR, lists solely in-frame clones and lacks some. Among more than 30,000 clones listed, 75% to 95% were seen once. The source material was naive CD4+ T cells sorted from PBMCs. These receptors all come from a woman in her sixties in good health, CMV-negative, and a related stem cell transplant donor. The CDR3 runs from the conserved cysteine through the conserved F or W. Each record gives: CDR3 protein, CDR3 DNA, V gene, D gene, J gene, clone size. The D gene is left open where the match is weak. Some rows have no size entry. The others give once, few or many, or a class for an expanded clone.

CASSQSLSSGRHEQFF TGTGCCAGCAGCCAATCTCTATCTAGCGGGAGACATGAGCAGTTCTTC TRBV14 TRBD2 TRBJ2-1 .
CASSQSTGQGSEQYF TGCGCCAGCAGCCAAAGTACGGGACAGGGCTCCGAGCAGTACTTC TRBV4-1 TRBD1 TRBJ2-7 .
CASRPQDRLEQPQHF TGTGCCAGCAGACCCCAGGACAGGTTAGAGCAGCCCCAGCATTTT TRBV28 TRBD1 TRBJ1-5 .
CASSTSMSPSEQYF TGTGCCAGCAGCACATCGATGTCCCCCTCCGAGCAGTACTTC TRBV5-4 . TRBJ2-7 .
CASIPGQGGYEQYF TGTGCCAGCATACCGGGACAGGGGGGCTACGAGCAGTACTTC TRBV2 TRBD1 TRBJ2-7 .
CASSRDSATGTEAFF TGCGCCAGCAGCCGGGACAGCGCGACCGGGACTGAAGCTTTCTTT TRBV5-1 TRBD1 TRBJ1-1 .
CASSVAGDTGELFF TGTGCCAGCAGCGTAGCAGGGGACACCGGGGAGCTGTTTTTT TRBV9 . TRBJ2-2 .
CASSPRDIQETQYF TGCGCCAGCAGCCCCCGGGACATTCAAGAGACCCAGTACTTC TRBV5-1 . TRBJ2-5 .
CASSDQADTQYF TGTGCCAGCAGCGACCAGGCAGATACGCAGTATTTT TRBV5-4 . TRBJ2-3 .
CASSVGQTNYGYTF TGTGCCAGCAGCGTAGGACAAACCAACTATGGCTACACCTTC TRBV9 . TRBJ1-2 .
CASSSTGGNLYGYTF TGTGCCAGCAGTTCCACAGGGGGCAACCTCTATGGCTACACCTTC TRBV28 TRBD1 TRBJ1-2 .
CASSQGGTQYF TGTGCCAGCAGCCAAGGAGGGACCCAGTACTTC TRBV14 . TRBJ2-5 .
CATQPGGNTEAFF TGTGCCACCCAACCCGGGGGGAACACTGAAGCTTTCTTT TRBV7-9 . TRBJ1-1 .
CASSLMTYGQFF TGTGCCAGCAGCTTAATGACATACGGCCAATTCTTC TRBV7-9 . TRBJ2-1 .
CASSANRGRTGNTIYF TGTGCCAGCAGTGCCAACAGGGGGCGGACTGGAAACACCATATATTTT TRBV2 TRBD1 TRBJ1-3 .
CASSSGRATEQFF TGTGCCAGCAGCAGCGGGAGGGCCACTGAGCAGTTCTTC TRBV11-2 TRBD2 TRBJ2-1 .
CASRAMRQGYGYTF TGTGCCAGCAGGGCAATGCGACAGGGCTATGGCTACACCTTC TRBV5-6 TRBD1 TRBJ1-2 .
CASSRTGELFF TGTGCCAGCTCGAGGACCGGGGAGCTGTTTTTT TRBV18 . TRBJ2-2 .
CASSPDRQFYGYTF TGTGCCAGCTCACCCGACAGGCAATTCTATGGCTACACCTTC TRBV18 . TRBJ1-2 .
CAISETGGVTEAFF TGTGCCATCAGTGAGACGGGTGGAGTCACTGAAGCTTTCTTT TRBV10-3 . TRBJ1-1 .
CASSSTSGRFYEQYF TGTGCCAGCAGTTCTACTAGCGGGAGGTTTTACGAGCAGTACTTC TRBV28 TRBD2 TRBJ2-7 once
CASSFRGGELFF TGTGCCAGCAGCTTTAGGGGCGGGGAGCTGTTTTTT TRBV11-3 . TRBJ2-2 once
CAWSFTGSGANVLTF TGTGCCTGGAGTTTCACAGGGTCTGGGGCCAACGTCCTGACTTTC TRBV30 . TRBJ2-6 .
CASSQGIGGAQPQHF TGCGCCAGCAGCCAAGGGATCGGTGGGGCTCAGCCCCAGCATTTT TRBV4-3 . TRBJ1-5 .
CASSLRGGLGGNQPQHF TGTGCCAGCAGTTTGAGGGGGGGATTAGGGGGCAATCAGCCCCAGCATTTT TRBV28 . TRBJ1-5 .